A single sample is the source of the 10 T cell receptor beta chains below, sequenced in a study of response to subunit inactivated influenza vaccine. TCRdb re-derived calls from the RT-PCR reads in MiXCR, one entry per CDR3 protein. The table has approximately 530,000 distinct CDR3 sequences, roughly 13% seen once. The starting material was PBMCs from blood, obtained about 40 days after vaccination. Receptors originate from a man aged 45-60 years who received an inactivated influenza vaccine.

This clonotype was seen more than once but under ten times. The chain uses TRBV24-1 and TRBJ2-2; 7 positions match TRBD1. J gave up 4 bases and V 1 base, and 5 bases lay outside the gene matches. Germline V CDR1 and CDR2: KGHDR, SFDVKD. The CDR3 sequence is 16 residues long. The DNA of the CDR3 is TGTGCCACCAGTGATTTTACCAGGGGGTCCACCGGGGAGCTGTTTTTT. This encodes CATSDFTRGSTGELFF.

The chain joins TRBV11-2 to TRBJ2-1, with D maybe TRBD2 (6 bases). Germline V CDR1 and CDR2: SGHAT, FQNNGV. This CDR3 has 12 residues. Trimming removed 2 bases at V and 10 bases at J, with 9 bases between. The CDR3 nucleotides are TGTGCCAGCAGCTTAAGCCTAGCGGAGCAGTTCTTC. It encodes CASSLSLAEQFF.

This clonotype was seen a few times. This CDR3 is CASSFGGDTEAFF. CDR3 coding DNA: TGCGCCAGCAGCTTCGGTGGGGACACTGAAGCTTTCTTT. The gene calls are TRBV5-1 and TRBJ1-1; no reliable D call. Trimming took off 2 bases at V and 3 bases at J, with 8 bases between the two ends. CDR1 is SGHRS, CDR2 YFSETQ, per germline. The CDR3 spans 13 residues.

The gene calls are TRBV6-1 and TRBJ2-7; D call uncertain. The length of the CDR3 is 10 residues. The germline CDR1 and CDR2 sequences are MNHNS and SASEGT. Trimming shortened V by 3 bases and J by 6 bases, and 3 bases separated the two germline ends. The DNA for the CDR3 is TGTGCCAGCAGTGAGCTCGAGCAGTACTTC. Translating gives CASSELEQYF.

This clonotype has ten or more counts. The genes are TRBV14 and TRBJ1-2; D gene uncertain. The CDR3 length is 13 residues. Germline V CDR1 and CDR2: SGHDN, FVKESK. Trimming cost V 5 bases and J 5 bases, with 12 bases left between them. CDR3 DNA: TGTGCCAGCAGCATAGGTGTTGGGTATGGCTACACCTTC. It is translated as CASSIGVGYGYTF.

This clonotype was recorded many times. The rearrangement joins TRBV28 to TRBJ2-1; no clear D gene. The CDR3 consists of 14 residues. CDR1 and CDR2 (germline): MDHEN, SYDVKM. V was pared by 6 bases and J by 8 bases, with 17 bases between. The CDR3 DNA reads TGTGCCAGCAGGGGTGGGCTAGATCCTTATGAGCAGTTCTTC. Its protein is CASRGGLDPYEQFF.

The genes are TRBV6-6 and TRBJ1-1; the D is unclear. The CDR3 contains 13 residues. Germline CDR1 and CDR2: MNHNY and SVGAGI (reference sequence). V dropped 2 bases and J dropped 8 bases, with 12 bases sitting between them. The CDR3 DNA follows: TGTGCCAGCAGTTACGTACCGGCGGGGGAAGCTTTCTTT. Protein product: CASSYVPAGEAFF.

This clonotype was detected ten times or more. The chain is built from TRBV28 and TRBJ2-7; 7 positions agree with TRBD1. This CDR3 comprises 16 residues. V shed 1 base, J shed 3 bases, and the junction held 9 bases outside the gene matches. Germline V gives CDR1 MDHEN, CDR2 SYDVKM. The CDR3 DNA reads TGTGCCAGCAGTTTATTCCCTCCGGGACAGTACTACGAGCAGTACTTC. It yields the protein CASSLFPPGQYYEQYF. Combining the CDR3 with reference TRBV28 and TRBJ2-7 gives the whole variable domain DVKVTQSSRYLVKRTGEKVFLECVQDMDHENMFWYRQDPGLGLRLIYFSYDVKMKEKGDIPEGYSVSREKKERFSLILESASTNQTSMYLCASSLFPPGQYYEQYFGPGTRLTVT.

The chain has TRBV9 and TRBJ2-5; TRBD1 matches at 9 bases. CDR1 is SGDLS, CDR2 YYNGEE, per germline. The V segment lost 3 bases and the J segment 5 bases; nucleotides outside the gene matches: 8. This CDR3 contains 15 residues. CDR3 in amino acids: CASSAPGDRVETQYF. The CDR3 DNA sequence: TGTGCCAGCAGCGCGCCGGGGGACAGGGTGGAGACCCAGTACTTC.

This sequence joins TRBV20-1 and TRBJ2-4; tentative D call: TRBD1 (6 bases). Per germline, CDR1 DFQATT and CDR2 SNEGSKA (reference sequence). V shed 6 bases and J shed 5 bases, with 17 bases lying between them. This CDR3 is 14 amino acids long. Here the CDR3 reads CSASAGAGQNIQYF. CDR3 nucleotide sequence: TGCAGTGCCTCCGCAGGGGCCGGCCAAAACATTCAGTACTTC.